Included here is one T cell receptor (beta chain) sequence, with context. This record belongs to a study of T cell responses to AZD1222 COVID-19 vaccine. Only in-frame clones appear in the TCRdb table, and some are missing; sequencing was by immunoSEQ multiplex PCR. The sample gives about 140,000 clones, 85% to 95% of which show up once; roughly 3.5% is in the top ten. The CDR3 runs 15 residues. V lost 5 bases, J lost 6 bases, and 19 bases lay in between. CDR1 and CDR2 (germline): LNHDA, SQIVND (reference sequence). This sample comprised peripheral blood, obtained 28 days after the second AZD1222 dose. The chain joins TRBV19 to TRBJ1-2; tentative D call: TRBD1 (6 bases). The TCR originated in an adult who received the AZD1222 COVID-19 vaccine. This CDR3 reads CASSGFSRGANGYTF. For the CDR3, the DNA is TGTGCCAGTAGTGGATTTTCCAGGGGAGCGAATGGCTACACCTTC.